The 17 T cell receptor beta chains below were found in one sample sequenced in a study of T cell repertoires in cytomegalovirus infection. TCRdb analysed the reads with MiXCR anew, one entry per CDR3 protein. This repertoire shows around 180,000 distinct CDR3 sequences, about 30% found once; its top ten account for about 28%. Sequenced: PBMCs. Receptors were obtained from a human donor in good health (CMV status not recorded). Some clones in this sample may be carry-over from other donors' samples.

The table lists this clonotype with many counts. The rearrangement joins TRBV7-6 to TRBJ2-7, with D unresolved. Trimming removed 5 bases at V and 7 bases at J, with 15 bases between. This CDR3 comprises 13 residues. Germline CDR1 and CDR2: SGHVS and FNYEAQ. CDR3 in DNA: TGTGCCAGCAGCCCAAGTATCCCCAGGGAGCAGTACTTC. Residues: CASSPSIPREQYF. The complete variable domain, with remaining parts taken from reference TRBV7-6 and TRBJ2-7, reads GAGVSQSPRYKVTKRGQDVALRCDPISGHVSLYWYRQALGQGPEFLTYFNYEAQQDKSGLPNDRFSAERPEGSISTLTIQRTEQRDSAMYRCASSPSIPREQYFGPGTRLTVT.

The genes are TRBV6-2 or TRBV6-3 and TRBJ1-5, with 10 bases identical to TRBD1. The V and J ends lost 6 bases and 6 bases, in that order; junction bases with no gene match: 8. Germline loops: CDR1 MNHEY, CDR2 SVGEGT. The CDR3 consists of 15 residues. CDR3 nucleotide sequence: TGTGCCAGCAGCTTTGACAGGGGGCAAGGTCAGCCCCAGCATTTT. Amino acid sequence: CASSFDRGQGQPQHF.

The chain recombines TRBV20-1 with TRBJ1-2; TRBD1 aligns across 7 bases. Trimming removed 1 base from V and 6 bases from J; junction bases left unmatched: 11. The CDR3 is made up of 15 amino acids. Germline V CDR1 and CDR2: DFQATT, SNEGSKA (reference sequence). The CDR3 is CSARARDRDKDGYTF. For the CDR3, the DNA is TGCAGTGCTAGAGCGCGGGACAGAGATAAGGATGGCTACACCTTC.

The chain has TRBV29-1 and TRBJ1-1; D is undetermined. This CDR3 spans 13 amino acids. Per germline, CDR1 SQVTM and CDR2 ANQGSEA. With 2 bases removed from V and 4 bases from J, the gap between germline ends came to 11 bases. In DNA form, the CDR3 reads TGCAGCGTTGAACCCGCGGGGTCCACTGAAGCTTTCTTT. Its protein is CSVEPAGSTEAFF.

At least ten counts were recorded for this clonotype. The chain employs TRBV7-2 and TRBJ2-5, with 8 bases matching TRBD1. This CDR3 comprises 14 residues. The germline gives CDR1 SGHTA, CDR2 FQGNSA. Trimming removed 2 bases from V and 9 bases from J; junction bases left unmatched: 8. CDR3 coding DNA: TGTGCCAGCAGCTTAACCGGACAGGGTGAGGCCCAGTACTTC. Translation: CASSLTGQGEAQYF.

This clonotype was observed a handful of times. The rearrangement uses TRBV20-1 and TRBJ1-4; 8 bases map to TRBD1. The V gene end was trimmed by 6 bases and the J gene end by 5 bases; junction bases not matched to a gene: 8. This CDR3 contains 14 residues. CDR1 and CDR2 (germline): DFQATT, SNEGSKA (reference sequence). CDR3 in amino acids: CSARPHRGNEKLFF. Written as DNA, the CDR3 is TGCAGTGCCAGACCCCACAGGGGGAATGAAAAACTGTTTTTT.

Only a few counts were recorded for this clonotype. The rearrangement joins TRBV19 to TRBJ1-5; D call uncertain. The CDR3 totals 15 residues. Germline V CDR1 and CDR2: LNHDA, SQIVND (reference sequence). Trimming took 4 bases from V and 7 from J, leaving 17 bases between them. The CDR3 here is CASSTWTDTGQPQHF. DNA for the CDR3: TGTGCCAGTAGTACTTGGACGGATACCGGACAGCCCCAGCATTTT.

This rearrangement joins TRBV19 to TRBJ2-3; D is uncertain. Looked up from germline, CDR1 is LNHDA and CDR2 is SQIVND (reference sequence). V was pared by 7 bases and J by 0 bases, with 11 bases between. There are 14 residues in the CDR3. The CDR3 spells CASKRAGSTDTQYF. For the CDR3, the DNA is TGTGCCAGTAAAAGAGCTGGGAGCACAGATACGCAGTATTTT. The entire variable domain, with the rest obtained from reference TRBV19 and TRBJ2-3, is as follows: DGGITQSPKYLFRKEGQNVTLSCEQNLNHDAMYWYRQDPGQGLRLIYYSQIVNDFQKGDIAEGYSVSREKKESFPLTVTSAQKNPTAFYLCASKRAGSTDTQYFGPGTRLTVL.

V gene TRBV12-3 or TRBV12-4 combines with J gene TRBJ2-2; D possibly matches TRBD1 or TRBD2 (5 bases each). CDR3 size: 11 residues. The V and J ends lost 3 bases and 11 bases respectively, with 7 bases between them. The CDR3, as DNA: TGTGCCAGCAGTTTGGGGGACGAGCTGTTTTTT. It specifies CASSLGDELFF.

This clonotype has only a few counts. This chain links TRBV25-1 with TRBJ1-4; D not certain. Trimming removed 5 bases at V and 5 bases at J, with 12 bases between. The germline CDR1 and CDR2 sequences are MGHDK and SYGVNS. The CDR3 runs to 14 residues. CDR3 sequence: CASSHGPPNEKLFF. The CDR3 coding sequence is TGTGCCAGCAGTCACGGACCGCCAAATGAAAAACTGTTTTTT.

This clonotype was detected only a few times. V usage is TRBV28 and J usage is TRBJ1-1, with a tentative D call TRBD1 (5 bases). The germline V and J ends were trimmed by 4 bases and 1 base, with 13 bases remaining between them. CDR1 MDHEN and CDR2 SYDVKM come from the germline V gene. The CDR3 sequence is 15 residues long. The CDR3 protein is CASSWSGTANTEAFF. CDR3 DNA: TGTGCCAGCAGTTGGTCCGGGACGGCGAACACTGAAGCTTTCTTT.

The gene calls are TRBV12-3 or TRBV12-4 and TRBJ1-1; TRBD1 might be the D (5 bases). The length of the CDR3 is 12 residues. The V gene lost 6 bases and the J gene lost 5 bases, with 10 bases spanning the gap. The CDR3 loop is CASSSPGTEAFF. CDR3 sequence (DNA): TGTGCCAGCAGCTCCCCAGGGACTGAAGCTTTCTTT.

V gene TRBV28 combines with J gene TRBJ2-2; the match to TRBD1 covers 8 bases. V lost 6 bases, J lost 6 bases, and 9 bases stayed unmatched. The CDR3 has 15 amino acids. Per germline, CDR1 MDHEN and CDR2 SYDVKM. The CDR3 loop is CASRDQTGGSGELFF. The CDR3 nucleotides are TGTGCCAGCAGAGACCAAACAGGGGGGTCCGGGGAGCTGTTTTTT. Full variable domain (outside the CDR3, taken from reference TRBV28 and TRBJ2-2): DVKVTQSSRYLVKRTGEKVFLECVQDMDHENMFWYRQDPGLGLRLIYFSYDVKMKEKGDIPEGYSVSREKKERFSLILESASTNQTSMYLCASRDQTGGSGELFFGEGSRLTVL.

This clonotype has just a few counts. V and J are TRBV10-3 and TRBJ2-1; the match to TRBD2 covers 7 bases. The CDR3 sequence is 14 residues long. Trimming removed 2 bases from V and 2 bases from J; junction bases left unmatched: 0. Germline CDR1 is ENHRY and CDR2 is SYGVKD. DNA for the CDR3: TGTGCCATCAGTGAGGCGGGGGCCTACAATGAGCAGTTCTTC. Translation: CAISEAGAYNEQFF.

The table lists this clonotype with a few counts. The chain has TRBV7-2 and TRBJ2-1, with D perhaps assigned TRBD1 or TRBD2 (5 bases each). The germline V gene encodes CDR1 SGHTA and CDR2 FQGNSA. The CDR3 is 15 residues long. V was cut by 0 bases and J by 5 bases, with 11 bases left in between. DNA of the CDR3: TGTGCCAGCAGCTTAGCGGTTGGGACGAACAATGAGCAGTTCTTC. This codes for CASSLAVGTNNEQFF. The entire variable domain, with the rest obtained from reference TRBV7-2 and TRBJ2-1, is as follows: GAGVSQSPSNKVTEKGKDVELRCDPISGHTALYWYRQSLGQGLEFLIYFQGNSAPDKSGLPSDRFSAERTGGSVSTLTIQRTQQEDSAVYLCASSLAVGTNNEQFFGPGTRLTVL.

This clonotype has a handful of counts. This chain joins TRBV7-2 and TRBJ1-1; D is unclear. Trimming cost V 0 bases and J 11 bases, with 10 bases left between them. This CDR3 has 12 amino acids. Germline V gene sequence: CDR1 SGHTA, CDR2 FQGNSA. CDR3 amino acids: CASSLALGSAFF. In nucleotides, the CDR3 is TGTGCCAGCAGCTTAGCGCTCGGGTCGGCTTTCTTT.

This clonotype was found a few times. The V call is TRBV6-2 or TRBV6-3, the J call TRBJ1-1, with unresolved D. Germline lookup yields CDR1 MNHEY and CDR2 SVGEGT. The CDR3 spans 16 residues. V was clipped by 1 base and J by 1 base, with 13 bases between them. The CDR3 is CASSYFPVGENTEAFF. DNA of the CDR3: TGTGCCAGCAGTTACTTCCCTGTAGGAGAGAACACTGAAGCTTTCTTT.